A selection of T cell receptor beta chains follows, all from one sample in a study of shared clonotypes between healthy human individuals. Some clones are missing from TCRdb's copy, which holds only in-frame ones; the method was immunoSEQ multiplex PCR. The table lists some 800,000 clones, 92% of them singletons, with 20% to 30% in the top ten. Sequences were obtained from naive CD8+ T cells sorted from blood. All receptors come from a man younger than 45 in good health. CDR3s include the opening cysteine and the closing phenylalanine or tryptophan. Each record gives: J gene, D gene, clone size, V gene, CDR3 DNA, CDR3 protein. A D gene is named only where the DNA matches it firmly. For some rows the clone size is stated as once, few or many, or as a class when expanded; others skip it.

TRBJ2-7 TRBD1 - TRBV4-3 TGCGCCAGCAGCCAGGGACAGGGGGCAGGCTACGAGCAGTACTTC CASSQGQGAGYEQYF
TRBJ2-7 TRBD2 - TRBV5-1 TGCGCCAGCAGCTTGGAGGGCCTAGCGGACGAGCAGTACTTC CASSLEGLADEQYF
TRBJ2-1 - - TRBV9 TGTGCCAGCGGTTCTAGAAATGAGCAGTTCTTC CASGSRNEQFF
TRBJ2-3 - - TRBV7-9 TGTGCCAGCAGCTTAGGGAGGGAAGATACGCAGTATTTT CASSLGREDTQYF
TRBJ1-2 - - TRBV2 TGTGCCAGCATACGGACAGAGGGATTATTGGGCTACACCTTC CASIRTEGLLGYTF
TRBJ1-1 - - TRBV27 TGTGCCAGCAGTTTAGGCAAGAACACTGAAGCTTTCTTT CASSLGKNTEAFF
TRBJ1-2 TRBD1 - TRBV29-1 TGCAGCGTTGAAGATTTTGCGACAGGGGGTTATGGCTACACCTTC CSVEDFATGGYGYTF
TRBJ2-2 - - TRBV2 TGTGCCACGTTGACAGGACTAAGCGGGGAGCTGTTTTTT CATLTGLSGELFF
TRBJ2-1 TRBD1 - TRBV27 TGTGCCAGCAGTTGGGGGACAGGCCGCAATGAGCAGTTCTTC CASSWGTGRNEQFF
TRBJ2-7 - - TRBV27 TGTGCCAGCAGTACGACAGTCTCCTACGAGCAGTACTTC CASSTTVSYEQYF
TRBJ1-1 - once TRBV27 TGTGCCAGCAGTTACGCCAGGGCGGACGAAGCTTTCTTT CASSYARADEAFF
TRBJ2-3 TRBD2 - TRBV29-1 TGCAGCGTTGAAGATCGGGGGGGACGCACAGATACGCAGTATTTT CSVEDRGGRTDTQYF
TRBJ1-5 TRBD1 - TRBV7-2 TGTGCCAGCAGCTGGGGACAGGGGTATCAGCCCCAGCATTTT CASSWGQGYQPQHF
TRBJ2-7 TRBD1 - TRBV19 TGTGCCAGTACCTCTCCGGACAGGGATTACGAGCAGTACTTC CASTSPDRDYEQYF
TRBJ2-7 TRBD1 - TRBV4-3 TGCGCCAGCAGCCAGGGGACAGGTTCAGCCTACGAGCAGTACTTC CASSQGTGSAYEQYF
TRBJ2-1 - - TRBV6-6 TGTGCCAGCAGTTATGGGGCCAATGAGCAGTTCTTC CASSYGANEQFF
TRBJ1-5 TRBD1 - TRBV19 TGTGCCAGTAGTATAACGATGACAGGGGAGCCCCAGCATTTT CASSITMTGEPQHF
TRBJ2-1 - - TRBV5-6 TGTGCTGGCAGAGCGACCAATGAGCAGTTCTTC CAGRATNEQFF
TRBJ2-5 - - TRBV9 TGTGCCAGCAGCGTAGAGGTGGGTTATCAAGAGACCCAGTACTTC CASSVEVGYQETQYF
TRBJ2-1 TRBD2 - TRBV10-3 TGTGCCATCAGCGTAACTCTCGGGACTAGCGGTAATGAGCAGTTCTTC CAISVTLGTSGNEQFF
TRBJ1-2 - once TRBV27 TGTGCCAGCAGGCCTTTTGGCTTCTATGGCTACACCTTC CASRPFGFYGYTF
TRBJ2-5 - - TRBV25-1 TGTGCCAGCAGTGGAGAGACCCAGTACTTC CASSGETQYF
TRBJ2-3 - - TRBV29-1 TGCAGCGTTCCTCCAGGCATTAGAGGCACAGATACGCAGTATTTT CSVPPGIRGTDTQYF
TRBJ1-1 - - TRBV4-3 TGCGCCAGCAGCCAAGTCGTTAACACTGAAGCTTTCTTT CASSQVVNTEAFF
TRBJ2-2 TRBD1 - TRBV9 TGTGCCAGCAGCGTATCGGGACAGGGGCACACCGGGGAGCTGTTTTTT CASSVSGQGHTGELFF
TRBJ2-3 - - TRBV6-1 TGTGCCAGCAGTGAAGCCTGGACAACTAGCACAGATACGCAGTATTTT CASSEAWTTSTDTQYF
TRBJ2-3 - once TRBV2 TGTGCCAGCAGTGACGTGTCCACAGATACGCAGTATTTT CASSDVSTDTQYF
TRBJ2-7 TRBD1 - TRBV7-3 TGTGCCAGCAGCTTAAGCCCAGGGGGCTCCTACGAGCAGTACTTC CASSLSPGGSYEQYF
TRBJ2-2 - few TRBV10-3 TGTGCCATCAGTGAGGACGTGGACCCCACCGGGGAGCTGTTTTTT CAISEDVDPTGELFF
TRBJ1-1 - - TRBV7-8 TGTGCCAGCAGCTTAGTTTCAGGGGTTAATGCCGCTGAAGCTTTCTTT CASSLVSGVNAAEAFF
TRBJ1-4 TRBD1 - TRBV5-8 TGTGCCAGCAGCTTGGGGACAGGGCGGGCCGAAAAACTGTTTTTT CASSLGTGRAEKLFF
TRBJ1-5 TRBD1 once TRBV4-3 TGCGCCAGCAGCCCGGGACAGGGAAGCAATCAGCCCCAGCATTTT CASSPGQGSNQPQHF
TRBJ2-3 - - TRBV9 TGTGCCAGCAGCGCCTCTAGAGCCTCCACAGATACGCAGTATTTT CASSASRASTDTQYF
TRBJ1-1 - - TRBV10-3 TGTGCCACCGAGGACTACGGGGGCACTGAAGCTTTCTTT CATEDYGGTEAFF
TRBJ2-5 - - TRBV6-5 TGTGCCAGCAGTTGGGTAGGGGCAGTTCAAGAGACCCAGTACTTC CASSWVGAVQETQYF
TRBJ2-7 TRBD1 - TRBV7-6 TGTGCCAGCAGCGTGGGAACAGGGGCCTACGAGCAGTACTTC CASSVGTGAYEQYF
TRBJ2-2 TRBD1 - TRBV11-3 TGTGCCAGCAGCTTCGGACAGGGGGCCGGGGAGCTGTTTTTT CASSFGQGAGELFF
TRBJ2-7 - - TRBV29-1 TGCAGCGTTGATATTGGGGAAAGCTACGAGCAGTACTTC CSVDIGESYEQYF
TRBJ1-5 - - TRBV2 TGTGCCAGCAGCTGGACGGGGGGCAATCAGCCCCAGCATTTT CASSWTGGNQPQHF
TRBJ2-2 - - TRBV15 TGTGCCACCAGCAGAGACAGGGCCGCGAACACCGGGGAGCTGTTTTTT CATSRDRAANTGELFF
TRBJ2-7 - - TRBV27 TGTGCCAGCAGTTTCCAGGCGGAGGGATACGAGCAGTACTTC CASSFQAEGYEQYF
TRBJ2-7 - - TRBV14 TGTGCCAGCAGCCAAGACTCGAACAGGGTTAGGAAGTACTTC CASSQDSNRVRKYF
TRBJ2-2 - - TRBV7-9 TGTGCCAGCAGCTTAGAGGAGGTGGAGTACACCGGGGAGCTGTTTTTT CASSLEEVEYTGELFF
TRBJ2-1 - - TRBV29-1 TGCAGCGTCAGGGGTTCCTACAATGAGCAGTTCTTC CSVRGSYNEQFF
TRBJ2-7 - once TRBV7-7 TGTGCCAGCAGGCAAACCAGTGGGGGGCTTTTATCCTACGAGCAGTACTTC CASRQTSGGLLSYEQYF
TRBJ2-3 - - TRBV5-1 TGCGCCAGCAGCCCCGGCCAGGGTTCCCCTTTCACAGATACGCAGTATTTT CASSPGQGSPFTDTQYF
TRBJ2-7 - - TRBV4-1 TGCGCCAGCAGCCATTCACAAACCGGGCTCTACGAGCAGTACTTC CASSHSQTGLYEQYF
TRBJ1-4 - - TRBV11-2 TGTGCCAGCAGCTCCGCAGGGGATGAAAAACTGTTTTTT CASSSAGDEKLFF
TRBJ2-1 - - TRBV7-9 TGTGCCAGCAGCTTAAATGGAAGAACAGGGTTCTTC CASSLNGRTGFF
TRBJ1-1 TRBD1 once TRBV7-3 TGTGCCAGCAGCACCACAGGGGAGGTGAACACTGAAGCTTTCTTT CASSTTGEVNTEAFF
TRBJ1-5 - - TRBV10-3 TGTGCCATCAGTGAGTCGGTTGGCTTTCCAAATCAGCCCCAGCATTTT CAISESVGFPNQPQHF
TRBJ2-7 TRBD2 - TRBV14 TGTGCCAGCAGCCGGCGGGAGGGCTCGAGAGAGCAGTACTTC CASSRREGSREQYF
TRBJ2-1 TRBD1 - TRBV4-3 TGCGCCAGCAGCCAAGCCCCGGGACAGGGATACAATGAGCAGTTCTTC CASSQAPGQGYNEQFF
TRBJ2-3 - - TRBV21-1 TGTGCCAGCCTGGAGGACACCTACACAGATACGCAGTATTTT CASLEDTYTDTQYF